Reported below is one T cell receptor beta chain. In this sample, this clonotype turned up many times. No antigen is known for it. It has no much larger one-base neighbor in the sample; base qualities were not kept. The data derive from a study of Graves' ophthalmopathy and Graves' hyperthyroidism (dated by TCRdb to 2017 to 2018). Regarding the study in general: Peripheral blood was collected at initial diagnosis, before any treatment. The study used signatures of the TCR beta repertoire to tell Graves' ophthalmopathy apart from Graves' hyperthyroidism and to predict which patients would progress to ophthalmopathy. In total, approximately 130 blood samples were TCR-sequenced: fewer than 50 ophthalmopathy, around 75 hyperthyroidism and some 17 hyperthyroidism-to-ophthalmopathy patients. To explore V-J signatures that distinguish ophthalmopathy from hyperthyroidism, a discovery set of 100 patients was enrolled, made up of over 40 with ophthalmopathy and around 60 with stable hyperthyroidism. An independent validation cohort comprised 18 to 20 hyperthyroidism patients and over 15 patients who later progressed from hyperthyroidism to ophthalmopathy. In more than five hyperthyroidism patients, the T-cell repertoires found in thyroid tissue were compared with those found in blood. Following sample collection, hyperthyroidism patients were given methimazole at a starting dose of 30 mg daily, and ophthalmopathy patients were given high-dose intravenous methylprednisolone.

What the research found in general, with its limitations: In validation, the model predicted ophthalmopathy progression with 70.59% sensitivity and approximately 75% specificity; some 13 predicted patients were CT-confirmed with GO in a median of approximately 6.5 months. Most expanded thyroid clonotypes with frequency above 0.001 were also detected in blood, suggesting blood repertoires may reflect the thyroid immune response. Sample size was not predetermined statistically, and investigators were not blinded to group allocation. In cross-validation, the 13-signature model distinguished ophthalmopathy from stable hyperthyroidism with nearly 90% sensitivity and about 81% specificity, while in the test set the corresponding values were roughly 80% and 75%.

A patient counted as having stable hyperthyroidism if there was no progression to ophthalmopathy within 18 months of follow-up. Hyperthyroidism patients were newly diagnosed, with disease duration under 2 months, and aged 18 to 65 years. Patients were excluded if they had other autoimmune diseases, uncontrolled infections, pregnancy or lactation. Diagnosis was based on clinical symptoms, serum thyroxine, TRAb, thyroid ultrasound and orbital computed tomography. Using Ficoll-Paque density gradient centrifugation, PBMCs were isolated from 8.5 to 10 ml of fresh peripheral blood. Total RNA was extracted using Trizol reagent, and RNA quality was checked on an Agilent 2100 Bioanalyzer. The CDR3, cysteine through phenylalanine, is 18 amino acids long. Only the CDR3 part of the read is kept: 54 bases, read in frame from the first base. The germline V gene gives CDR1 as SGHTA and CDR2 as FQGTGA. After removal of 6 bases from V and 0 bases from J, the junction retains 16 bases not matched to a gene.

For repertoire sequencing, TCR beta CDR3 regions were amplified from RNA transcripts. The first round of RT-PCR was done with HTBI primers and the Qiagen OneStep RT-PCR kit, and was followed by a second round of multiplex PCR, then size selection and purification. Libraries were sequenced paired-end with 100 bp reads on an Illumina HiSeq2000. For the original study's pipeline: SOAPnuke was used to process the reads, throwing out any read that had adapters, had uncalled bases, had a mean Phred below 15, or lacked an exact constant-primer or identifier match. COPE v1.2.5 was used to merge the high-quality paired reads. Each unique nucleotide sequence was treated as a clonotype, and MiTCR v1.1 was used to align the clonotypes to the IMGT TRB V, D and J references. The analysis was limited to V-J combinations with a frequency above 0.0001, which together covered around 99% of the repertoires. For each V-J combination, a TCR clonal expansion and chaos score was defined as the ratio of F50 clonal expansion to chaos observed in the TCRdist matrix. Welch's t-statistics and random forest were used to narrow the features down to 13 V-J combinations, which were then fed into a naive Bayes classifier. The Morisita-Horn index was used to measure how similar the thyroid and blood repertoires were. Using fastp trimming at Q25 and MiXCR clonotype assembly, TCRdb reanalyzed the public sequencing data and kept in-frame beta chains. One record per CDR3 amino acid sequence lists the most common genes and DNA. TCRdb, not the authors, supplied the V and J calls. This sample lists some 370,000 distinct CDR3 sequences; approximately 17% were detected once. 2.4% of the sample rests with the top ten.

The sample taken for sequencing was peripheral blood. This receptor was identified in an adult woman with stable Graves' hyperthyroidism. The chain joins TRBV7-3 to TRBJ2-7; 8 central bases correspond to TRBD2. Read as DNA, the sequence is TGTGCCAGCAGTCTCGGGGCTAGCGGGCCCTTGAGCTCCTACGAGCAGTACTTC. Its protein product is CASSLGASGPLSSYEQYF.